This is a list of T cell receptor beta chains from one sample in a study of PD-1 blockade in classical Hodgkin lymphoma. Profiled with immunoSEQ multiplex PCR; TCRdb holds only in-frame clones, not every one. The repertoire holds some 60,000 clones, with more than 80% as singletons. The sample in question was peripheral blood mononuclear cells (PBMCs), obtained at baseline. Source of these receptors: a human donor with classical Hodgkin lymphoma. CDR3s include the opening cysteine and the closing phenylalanine or tryptophan. The D gene is left open where the match is weak. Clone size is stated in some rows and not others, as once, few, many or a class when expanded.

J: TRBJ1-1
D: TRBD1
size: NA
V: TRBV7-3
DNA: TGTGCCAGCAGCCGGGACAGCATGAACACTGAAGCTTTCTTT
CDR3: CASSRDSMNTEAFF

J: TRBJ2-7
D: NA
size: NA
V: TRBV30
DNA: TGTGCCTGGAGTGGGACAGCCGAGCAGTACTTC
CDR3: CAWSGTAEQYF

J: TRBJ1-1
D: NA
size: NA
V: TRBV7-9
DNA: TGTGCCACGTATGCAGGTTTTAACACTGAAGCTTTCTTT
CDR3: CATYAGFNTEAFF

J: TRBJ1-4
D: TRBD1
size: once
V: TRBV11-3
DNA: TGTGCCAGCACAGGGGGCGAAAAACTGTTTTTT
CDR3: CASTGGEKLFF

J: TRBJ2-1
D: TRBD1
size: NA
V: TRBV5-4
DNA: TGTGCCAGCAGCTTGGGACAGGGCACCTACAATGAGCAGTTCTTC
CDR3: CASSLGQGTYNEQFF

J: TRBJ1-6
D: TRBD1
size: NA
V: TRBV15
DNA: TGTGCCACCAGCCGGGACAGGGATAATTCACCCCTCCACTTT
CDR3: CATSRDRDNSPLHF

J: TRBJ1-4
D: NA
size: once
V: TRBV6-5
DNA: TGTGCCAGCAGTGAAGACGAGGGAAAGTTTTTT
CDR3: CASSEDEGKFF

J: TRBJ2-3
D: TRBD2
size: NA
V: TRBV2
DNA: TGTGCCAGCAGATTACTTACTAGCGGGGGGGGCCCAGGGCAGTATTTT
CDR3: CASRLLTSGGGPGQYF

J: TRBJ2-1
D: NA
size: NA
V: TRBV4-2
DNA: TGTGCCAGCAGCCAAGTAGTCGAGGCTATTGGTTACAATGAGCAGTTCTTC
CDR3: CASSQVVEAIGYNEQFF

J: TRBJ1-2
D: NA
size: NA
V: TRBV2
DNA: TGTGCCAGCCGGGGTGGGGGCTATGGCTACACCTTC
CDR3: CASRGGGYGYTF

J: TRBJ1-1
D: NA
size: NA
V: TRBV28
DNA: TGTGCCAGCAGTGTGAACACTGAAGCTTTCTTT
CDR3: CASSVNTEAFF

J: TRBJ2-1
D: NA
size: NA
V: TRBV12-5
DNA: TGTGCTAGTGGTTTGGGACTAGGGGGCAGCCTCAATGAGCAGTTCTTC
CDR3: CASGLGLGGSLNEQFF

J: TRBJ1-1
D: NA
size: NA
V: TRBV7-2
DNA: TGTGCCAGCAGCATTAGGACAGTCCAGAACACTGAAGCTTTCTTT
CDR3: CASSIRTVQNTEAFF

J: TRBJ2-7
D: NA
size: NA
V: TRBV5-8
DNA: TGTGCCAGCAGCTTGGAAAACAGCCACTACGAGCAGTACTTC
CDR3: CASSLENSHYEQYF

J: TRBJ1-2
D: NA
size: NA
V: TRBV2
DNA: TGTGCCAGCAGTGACAGGGGCGACTATGGCTACACCTTC
CDR3: CASSDRGDYGYTF

J: TRBJ2-1
D: TRBD2
size: NA
V: TRBV7-3
DNA: TGTGCCAGCAGCTTAGTGGGACTAGGATTCAATGAGCAGTTCTTC
CDR3: CASSLVGLGFNEQFF

J: TRBJ2-7
D: TRBD2
size: NA
V: TRBV7-3
DNA: TGTGCCAGCAGCTTAGCGGGGGGGCAATACGAGCAGTACTTC
CDR3: CASSLAGGQYEQYF

J: TRBJ2-7
D: NA
size: NA
V: TRBV13
DNA: TGTGCCAGCAGCCCAAATGGACCTTCCTACGAGCAGTACTTC
CDR3: CASSPNGPSYEQYF

J: TRBJ1-2
D: NA
size: NA
V: TRBV14
DNA: TGTGCCAGCAGCCAATGGGACTTTCCAAGGGGAGATAACTATGGCTACACCTTC
CDR3: CASSQWDFPRGDNYGYTF

J: TRBJ2-2
D: TRBD2
size: once
V: TRBV10-3
DNA: TGTGCCATCAGTGAGCCGGGACTAAAGACGGCAAACACCGGGGAGCTGTTTTTT
CDR3: CAISEPGLKTANTGELFF

J: TRBJ1-1
D: NA
size: once
V: TRBV19
DNA: TGTGCCAGTAGTATGGGACTGAATACCCCTAGTTCCTATGAAGCTTTCTTT
CDR3: CASSMGLNTPSSYEAFF

J: TRBJ2-2
D: NA
size: NA
V: TRBV7-6
DNA: TGTGCCAGCAGCTTAAAGGGCCTGAACACCGGGGAGCTGTTTTTT
CDR3: CASSLKGLNTGELFF

J: TRBJ2-1
D: TRBD2
size: once
V: TRBV5-1
DNA: TGCGCCAGCAGCTTGCAGACTAGCCCCTACAATGAGCAGTTCTTC
CDR3: CASSLQTSPYNEQFF

J: TRBJ2-3
D: TRBD2
size: NA
V: TRBV11-2
DNA: TGTGCCAGCAGTCCCCCGGTAGCGGGAGGTTCGGGGACGCAGTATTTT
CDR3: CASSPPVAGGSGTQYF

J: TRBJ2-5
D: NA
size: NA
V: TRBV30
DNA: TGTGCCTGGAGTGTACTTGGAGGGACCCAGTACTTC
CDR3: CAWSVLGGTQYF

J: TRBJ1-1
D: NA
size: NA
V: TRBV30
DNA: TGTGCCTGGATCAAGGTCCCTGAGGCTGAAGCTTTCTTT
CDR3: CAWIKVPEAEAFF

J: TRBJ1-5
D: NA
size: NA
V: TRBV2
DNA: TGTGCCAGCAGCCTAGAACCTAATCAGCCCCAGCATTTT
CDR3: CASSLEPNQPQHF

J: TRBJ2-7
D: NA
size: NA
V: TRBV7-3
DNA: TGTGCCAGCAGCTTCCAAACGGCCGGGACACAGCCTTACGAGCAGTACTTC
CDR3: CASSFQTAGTQPYEQYF

J: TRBJ2-4
D: NA
size: NA
V: TRBV5-8
DNA: TGTGCCAGCAGCACGTTCCAGTACTTC
CDR3: CASSTFQYF

J: TRBJ1-2
D: NA
size: once
V: TRBV6-5
DNA: TGTGCCAGCAGTTTCGGGGGTGGCTACACCTTC
CDR3: CASSFGGGYTF

J: TRBJ1-2
D: NA
size: NA
V: TRBV2
DNA: TGTGCCAGCATGGTTCGGCTTGGCTACACCTTC
CDR3: CASMVRLGYTF

J: TRBJ2-7
D: TRBD1
size: NA
V: TRBV4-1
DNA: TGCGCCAGCAGCCAAGGGACAGGACCCTACGAGCAGTACTTC
CDR3: CASSQGTGPYEQYF

J: TRBJ2-5
D: TRBD1
size: NA
V: TRBV11-2
DNA: TGTGCCAGCAGCTCCGACAGGGGGGAGACCCAGTACTTC
CDR3: CASSSDRGETQYF

J: TRBJ1-2
D: TRBD1
size: NA
V: TRBV6-5
DNA: TGTGCCAGCAGGCGCCTGGGGACAGGGGTGGGGTACACCTTC
CDR3: CASRRLGTGVGYTF

J: TRBJ1-5
D: NA
size: NA
V: TRBV6-6
DNA: TGTGCCAGCAGCTCTCCCACAAGGGGCGTAAATCAGCCCCAGCATTTT
CDR3: CASSSPTRGVNQPQHF

J: TRBJ2-7
D: NA
size: NA
V: TRBV18
DNA: TGTGCCAGCTCACCACTACTCCAGGGTCCGAACGAGCAGTACTTC
CDR3: CASSPLLQGPNEQYF

J: TRBJ1-6
D: NA
size: NA
V: TRBV2
DNA: TGTGCCAGCGGGGATTCACCCCTCCACTTT
CDR3: CASGDSPLHF

J: TRBJ2-7
D: TRBD1
size: NA
V: TRBV6-1
DNA: TGTGCCAGCAGTACAGGGGCCTCCTACGAGCAGTACTTC
CDR3: CASSTGASYEQYF

J: TRBJ1-6
D: NA
size: NA
V: TRBV6-5
DNA: TGTGCCAGCAGTTACACGGGGTCCAATTCACCCCTCCACTTT
CDR3: CASSYTGSNSPLHF

J: TRBJ2-5
D: NA
size: NA
V: TRBV5-4
DNA: TGTGCCAGCAGGATGGGGTCAACGGGGGAGACCCAGTACTTC
CDR3: CASRMGSTGETQYF

J: TRBJ2-4
D: NA
size: NA
V: TRBV7-7
DNA: TGTGCTAGCAGCTTCGGAGGGTTCCTAGCCAAAAACATTCAGTACTTC
CDR3: CASSFGGFLAKNIQYF

J: TRBJ1-1
D: NA
size: NA
V: TRBV7-9
DNA: TGTGCCAGCAACTCTCCGAACACTGAAGCTTTCTTT
CDR3: CASNSPNTEAFF

J: TRBJ2-5
D: NA
size: NA
V: TRBV7-8
DNA: TGTGCCAGCAGCTTGGCGGGGACTCACCAGTACTTC
CDR3: CASSLAGTHQYF

J: TRBJ1-1
D: NA
size: few
V: TRBV5-1
DNA: TGCGCCAGCGCGGAGGCAGGGAGTGAAGCTTTCTTT
CDR3: CASAEAGSEAFF

J: TRBJ2-7
D: TRBD1
size: NA
V: TRBV7-8
DNA: TGTGCCAGCAGCCGAACGGGACAGGGGACCTACGAGCAGTACTTC
CDR3: CASSRTGQGTYEQYF

J: TRBJ2-1
D: TRBD1
size: NA
V: TRBV7-9
DNA: TGTGCCAGCAGCCCTTCCTTGTCACAGGGGGTCGACAATGAGCAGTTCTTC
CDR3: CASSPSLSQGVDNEQFF

J: TRBJ1-2
D: NA
size: NA
V: TRBV5-1
DNA: TGCGCCAGCAGCTTAAGGAGCGGGTCGGATGGCTACACCTTC
CDR3: CASSLRSGSDGYTF

J: TRBJ2-5
D: TRBD2
size: NA
V: TRBV5-6
DNA: TGTGCCAGCAGCTTCTTCCCTAGCGGGGGAGGGGGGGAGACCCAGTACTTC
CDR3: CASSFFPSGGGGETQYF

J: TRBJ1-3
D: NA
size: NA
V: TRBV9
DNA: TGTGCCAGCAGCGCGGACAGTAGCTCTGGAAACACCATATATTTT
CDR3: CASSADSSSGNTIYF

J: TRBJ2-7
D: NA
size: NA
V: TRBV7-2
DNA: TGTGCCAGCAGCCCCCACAGGGACGACGAGCAGTACTTC
CDR3: CASSPHRDDEQYF

J: TRBJ1-6
D: NA
size: NA
V: TRBV5-1
DNA: TGCGCCAGCAGCTTGTCGGAGGACACAAATTCACCCCTCCACTTT
CDR3: CASSLSEDTNSPLHF

J: TRBJ2-7
D: NA
size: once
V: TRBV5-5
DNA: TGTGCCAGCAGCTTGTTTCAGGGGTACGAGCAGTACTTC
CDR3: CASSLFQGYEQYF

J: TRBJ1-2
D: TRBD1
size: once
V: TRBV25-1
DNA: TGTGCCAGCAGTGAATCTTGGGACAGACGGGGCTACACCTTC
CDR3: CASSESWDRRGYTF